These 11 T cell receptor beta chains came from one sample sequenced in a study of T cells in women clearing cervical HPV infection (dated by TCRdb to 2017 to 2018). Library preparation was by the immunoSEQ multiplex PCR assay. TCRdb took this table from immuneACCESS and kept in-frame rearrangements with V and J called. Such tables lack part of the clones; where checked against another copy, unresolved V genes explain under half of the gap, and the rest is unexplained. The table for this sample shows tens of thousands of clones. The top ten constitute 3.1% of the sample. The sequencing input was blood buffy coat. Source of these receptors: a woman aged 18 to 75 with a cervical HPV16 infection that either progressed to CIN3+ or cleared (not recorded which).

Worth noting for this clone: The read falls 3 residues short of the CDR3 end, and the missing part is taken from the germline J gene. This chain connects TRBV5-3 to TRBJ1-1, with 8 bases identical to TRBD1. TRBV5-3 is flagged as an ORF with uncertain function. CDR3 size: 14 residues. The trim removed 7 bases at V and 6 bases at J, leaving 11 bases unmatched. CDR3 in amino acids: CARPLGQGGAEAFF. CDR3 DNA, as far as it was read: TGTGCCAGACCGCTAGGACAGGGCGGGGCTGAA.

In the case of this clone: The read gets to within 3 residues of the CDR3 end, and the germline J gene fills in the rest. The chain employs TRBV5-4 and TRBJ1-2; D may be TRBD1 (6 bases). In germline, CDR1 is SGHNT, CDR2 YYREEE (reference sequence). The V gene lost 2 bases and the J gene lost 3 bases, with 11 bases spanning the gap. There are 14 residues in the CDR3. Incomplete CDR3 DNA: TGTGCCAGCAGCTTCCCTTCAGGGGACTATGGC. Translated: CASSFPSGDYG. The entire CDR3 protein reads CASSFPSGDYGYTF.

In regard to this clone: Read coverage stops 3 residues before the CDR3 terminus; the germline J gene supplies the remainder. The rearrangement uses TRBV7-9 and TRBJ2-4, with D tentatively TRBD2 (6 bases). This CDR3 is 14 amino acids long. Germline CDR1 SEHNR, CDR2 FQNEAQ (reference sequence). CDR3: CASSLTGADYGQYF. CDR3 DNA, as far as it was read: TGTGCCAGCAGCTTAACTGGGGCGGACTATGGT.

As for this clone: The CDR3 end lies 3 residues beyond the end of the read and is filled in from the germline J gene. V usage is TRBV18 and J usage is TRBJ2-7, with TRBD1 matching 10 bases. Unmatched junction bases numbered 1, after V lost 3 bases and J lost 2 bases. The CDR3 consists of 14 residues. The germline gives CDR1 KGHSH, CDR2 LQKENI. The sequenced CDR3 bases are TGTGCCAGCTCACCGGGACAGGGGACCTACGAG. Its translation: CASSPGQGTYE. The full CDR3 reads CASSPGQGTYEQYF.

A note on this clone: The read terminates 3 residues ahead of where the CDR3 ends, so the germline J gene completes it. V and J are TRBV20-1 and TRBJ2-1, with 10 bases lining up with TRBD2. J lost 4 bases, V lost 6 bases, and 9 bases had no gene match. The CDR3 covers 15 residues. CDR1 is DFQATT and CDR2 is SNEGSKA in the germline V gene (reference sequence). The CDR3 bases that were read are TGCAGTGCCATATCCGGGACTAGCGTATACAATGAG. Protein sequence: CSAISGTSVYNE. From start to end, the CDR3 is CSAISGTSVYNEQFF.

Points on this clone: The read finishes 3 residues shy of the CDR3 end, and the germline J gene is used to complete it. The rearrangement joins TRBV20-1 to TRBJ2-3; D is undetermined. The ends were cut back, 1 base at V and 3 bases at J, with 2 bases in the middle. The CDR3 has 11 amino acids. Germline values: CDR1 DFQATT, CDR2 SNEGSKA (reference sequence). Partial CDR3 DNA: TGCAGTGCTAGAGCAACAGATACG. Protein sequence: CSARATDT. The CDR3, in full, reads CSARATDTQYF.

In the case of this clone: The sequenced fragment ends 3 residues before the CDR3 boundary, so the rest is inferred from the germline J gene. The V gene is TRBV11-2, the J gene TRBJ2-7; TRBD1 matches 7 bases. Germline V lookup: CDR1 SGHAT, CDR2 FQNNGV. There are 13 residues in the CDR3. J lost 4 bases, V lost 8 bases, and 8 bases had no gene match. CDR3 protein: CASRYGTEYEQYF. The DNA read from the CDR3 is TGTGCCAGCCGGTACGGGACAGAATACGAG.

About this clone itself: The read finishes 3 residues shy of the CDR3 end, and the germline J gene is used to complete it. The chain couples TRBV18 to TRBJ2-1, with a weak D call TRBD2 (5 bases). CDR1 is KGHSH, CDR2 LQKENI, per germline. The CDR3 consists of 15 residues. V was trimmed by 4 bases and J by 7 bases, leaving 17 bases between them. The CDR3 reads CASSRSLASLNEQFF. CDR3 DNA, as far as it was read: TGTGCCAGCTCACGTTCCCTAGCATCCCTAAATGAG.

A note on this clone: With the read ending 3 residues before the CDR3 end, the germline J gene is used to fill in that end. The V gene is TRBV20-1, the J gene TRBJ2-4; D remains unclear. Deletions cut 2 bases from V and 3 bases from J, with 8 bases between. The CDR3 is 13 residues long. Germline CDR1 and CDR2: DFQATT and SNEGSKA (reference sequence). This CDR3 is CSARYEVKNIQYF. Incomplete CDR3 DNA: TGCAGTGCTAGATACGAGGTCAAAAACATT.

Concerning this clone itself: The read ends 3 residues shy of where the CDR3 ends; the end is completed using the germline J gene. The V call is TRBV4-2, the J call TRBJ2-6; no reliable D call. CDR3 length equals 16 residues. Per germline, CDR1 LGHNA and CDR2 YNFKEQ. The V end was cut by 1 base, the J end by 0 bases, with 7 bases between. The covered CDR3 bases are TGTGCCAGCAGCCAAGCTATACGCTCTGGGGCCAACGTC. Translation: CASSQAIRSGANV. The full CDR3 protein is CASSQAIRSGANVLTF.

Comment on this clone: The read ends 3 residues early relative to the CDR3; the germline J gene fills the gap. The chain uses TRBV18 and TRBJ1-2, with a tentative D call TRBD1 (5 bases). CDR1 and CDR2 (germline): KGHSH, LQKENI. The CDR3 sequence is 12 residues long. The DNA read from the CDR3 is TGTGCCAGCTCACCAAGGGGAAATGAC. The encoded protein is CASSPRGND. The whole CDR3 reads CASSPRGNDYTF. Variable domain in full (rest from reference TRBV18 and TRBJ1-2): NAGVMQNPRHLVRRRGQEARLRCSPMKGHSHVYWYRQLPEEGLKFMVYLQKENIIDESGMPKERFSAEFPKEGPSILRIQQVVRGDSAAYFCASSPRGNDYTFGSGTRLTVV.